The clone carrying this T cell receptor beta chain was found a few times. The germline V and J ends were trimmed by 3 bases and 7 bases, with 7 bases remaining between them. The CDR3 length is 12 residues. CDR1 and CDR2 from the germline V gene are SGHNT and YENEEA. This sample is part of a study of regulatory T cells in long-lasting Graves disease. Arm-PCR of CDR3 regions and iRepertoire HTBI primers were the basis on which TCR beta libraries were built. Via MiXCR, TCRdb re-called the multiplex PCR reads, giving one row per CDR3 protein. The table records some 340,000 distinct CDR3 sequences, over 9.5% of them present only once. Indicated time point: newly diagnosed GD, antithyroid drugs for less than 3 months. PBMCs provided the RNA from which the TCR library was made. The data were also submitted as part of a second study, on T cells in Graves' hyperthyroidism and ophthalmopathy. That publication notes: Across 18 months, stable Graves' hyperthyroidism was marked by no progression to ophthalmopathy.

The TCR originated in a woman aged 18 to 35 with Graves disease. The rearrangement links TRBV11-3 to TRBJ2-1; D is uncertain. This material consisted of peripheral blood mononuclear cells (PBMCs), taken at new diagnosis, from a patient treated with antithyroid drugs. CDR3 protein: CASSFTQNEQFF. In nucleotides, the CDR3 is TGTGCCAGCAGCTTTACTCAGAATGAGCAGTTCTTC.